These 19 T cell receptor beta chains originate from one sample sequenced in a study of cytomegalovirus exposure and HLA in healthy donors. The PCR used 60 Vbeta and 13 Jbeta primers. TCRdb's copy holds only in-frame clones and misses some; the assay was immunoSEQ multiplex PCR. The data show more than 90,000 clones, with around 76% seen just once and around 7% held by the top ten. Sequencing used PBMCs. These receptor sequences come from a man aged 35 to 55 in good health and CMV-seropositive.

This chain links TRBV27 with TRBJ1-2, with 10 bases that match TRBD1. This CDR3 is 15 amino acids long. CDR1 and CDR2 from the germline V gene are MNHEY and SMNVEV (reference sequence). V lost 1 base, J lost 5 bases, and 4 bases stayed unmatched. The CDR3 reads CASSLYGDRGYGYTF. CDR3 DNA: TGTGCCAGCAGTTTATATGGGGACAGGGGTTATGGCTACACCTTC.

This clone has more than one count but fewer than ten. V is TRBV7-9 and J is TRBJ1-1, with 8 nucleotides matching TRBD1. The V segment lost 6 bases and the J segment 8 bases; nucleotides outside the gene matches: 5. Germline V gene sequence: CDR1 SEHNR, CDR2 FQNEAQ (reference sequence). The CDR3 extends over 12 amino acids. CDR3 residues: CASSHGDREAFF. As DNA, the CDR3 is TGTGCCAGCAGTCACGGGGACAGGGAAGCTTTCTTT.

The chain joins TRBV10-2 to TRBJ1-2; TRBD1 aligns across 8 bases. The CDR3 runs to 13 residues. From germline, CDR1 is WSHSY and CDR2 SAAADI. J was trimmed by 5 bases and V by 6 bases; bases with no gene match: 5. CDR3 region: CASSPGGAYGYTF. The CDR3 bases are TGCGCCAGCAGCCCAGGGGGCGCATATGGCTACACCTTC.

This clone was detected a few times. V gene TRBV4-1 combines with J gene TRBJ2-3, with D possibly being TRBD1 (6 bases). Germline V lookup: CDR1 MGHRA, CDR2 YSYEKL. The CDR3 is 14 residues long. V was trimmed by 3 bases and J by 4 bases, leaving 11 bases between them. This CDR3 is CASSQGKGADTQYF. Written as DNA, the CDR3 is TGCGCCAGCAGCCAGGGAAAGGGGGCAGATACGCAGTATTTT.

The chain recombines TRBV6-5 with TRBJ2-5; 12 nucleotides align to TRBD2. The DNA end is a closer match to TRBJ2-7, so the J assignment may be wrong. Germline V lookup: CDR1 MNHEY, CDR2 SVGAGI. The CDR3 totals 14 residues. The CDR3 nucleotides are TGTGCCAGCAGTTCCCTAGCGGGAGGGTACGAGCAGTACTTC. Its protein is CASSSLAGGYEQYF.

As regards this clone: The same CDR3 is also encoded by other DNA sequences in this sample. The CDR3: CASSPSQETQYF. The CDR3 DNA sequence: TGTGCCAGCTCCCCCTCTCAAGAGACCCAGTACTTC. The chain combines TRBV18 with TRBJ2-5; D gene ambiguous. V was cut by 6 bases and J by 2 bases, with 7 bases left in between. Germline CDR1 and CDR2: KGHSH and LQKENI. The CDR3 has 12 amino acids.

This clone appeared a few times. The rearrangement uses TRBV7-9 and TRBJ2-1; TRBD2 might be the D (5 bases). This CDR3 comprises 17 residues. The germline gives CDR1 SEHNR, CDR2 FQNEAQ (reference sequence). V lost 6 bases, J lost 7 bases, and 25 bases lay in between. CDR3 DNA: TGTGCCAGCAGTTCGAGGGTAGCCGAAACCCTTTGGAATGAGCAGTTCTTC. Translation gives CASSSRVAETLWNEQFF.

The chain joins TRBV5-1 to TRBJ2-1; D not resolved. CDR1 and CDR2 from the germline V gene are SGHRS and YFSETQ. The V end was cut by 0 bases, the J end by 2 bases, with 9 bases between. This CDR3 region has 15 residues. Here the CDR3 reads CASSLDSGPYNEQFF. The CDR3 bases are TGCGCCAGCAGCTTGGACTCGGGTCCCTACAATGAGCAGTTCTTC.

The V call is TRBV7-9, the J call TRBJ2-7; 10 bases fit TRBD2. CDR1 and CDR2 (germline): SEHNR, FQNEAQ (reference sequence). Trimming removed 5 bases from V and 5 bases from J; junction bases left unmatched: 15. The CDR3 is 17 amino acids. CDR3: CASSPRGGGTSVHEQYF. CDR3 coding DNA: TGTGCCAGCAGCCCAAGAGGGGGTGGGACTAGCGTCCACGAGCAGTACTTC.

This sequence joins TRBV19 and TRBJ1-5; the D is unclear. The CDR3 covers 16 residues. Looked up from germline, CDR1 is LNHDA and CDR2 is SQIVND (reference sequence). V was cut by 3 bases and J by 1 base, with 13 bases left in between. CDR3 sequence reads: CASSIYKGGSNQPQHF. The CDR3 DNA is TGTGCCAGTAGTATCTACAAGGGCGGGAGCAATCAGCCCCAGCATTTT.

CDR3 in DNA: TGTGCCAGCAGCTTCGGACTAGCGGGGGGGAGGCAAGAGACCCAGTACTTC. It yields the protein CASSFGLAGGRQETQYF. The chain uses TRBV11-1 and TRBJ2-5; 15 bases map to TRBD2. From germline, CDR1 is SGHAT and CDR2 FQDESV (reference sequence). This CDR3 is built from 17 residues. V dropped 3 bases and J dropped 2; count of bases not matched to a gene: 4.

This clone turned up a few times. In DNA, the CDR3 is TGTGCTAGTGGACCCACAGGGGCGGTTCAGCCCCAGCATTTT. Amino acid sequence: CASGPTGAVQPQHF. J is TRBJ1-5 and V is TRBV12-5; 7 nucleotides line up with TRBD1. Germline CDR1 and CDR2: LGHNT and FRNRAP. J gave up 6 bases and V 6 bases, and 8 bases lay outside the gene matches. The CDR3 length is 14 residues.

The chain recombines TRBV7-9 with TRBJ2-3; 15 bases are a match to TRBD2. Per the germline V gene, CDR1 is SEHNR and CDR2 is FQNEAQ (reference sequence). The CDR3 consists of 16 residues. With 8 bases clipped from V and 8 bases from J, the junction kept 11 bases outside the gene matches. In DNA form, the CDR3 reads TGTGCCAGCGACTGGACTAGCGGGGGGGCCTCCGGTACGCAGTATTTT. Residues: CASDWTSGGASGTQYF.

This clone was detected a few times. This chain uses TRBV2 with TRBJ2-5; unclear D gene. Looked up from germline, CDR1 is SNHLY and CDR2 is FYNNEI. V lost 7 bases, J lost 5 bases, and 11 bases lay in between. The CDR3 totals 12 residues. Here the CDR3 DNA reads TGTGCCAGCATCCGACTCGGTGAGACCCAGTACTTC. It translates to CASIRLGETQYF. Looking up the rest from reference TRBV2 and TRBJ2-5 gives the full variable domain: EPEVTQTPSHQVTQMGQEVILRCVPISNHLYFYWYRQILGQKVEFLVSFYNNEISEKSEIFDDQFSVERPDGSNFTLKIRSTKLEDSAMYFCASIRLGETQYFGPGTRLLVL.

This rearrangement joins TRBV19 to TRBJ2-7, with 9 bases fitting TRBD1. Germline CDR1 and CDR2: LNHDA and SQIVND (reference sequence). V shed 5 bases, J shed 4 bases, and the junction held 9 bases outside the gene matches. The CDR3 length is 15 residues. The CDR3 DNA follows: TGTGCCAGTAGTGAAAGAACAGGGGGCGTTTACGAGCAGTACTTC. Translating it yields CASSERTGGVYEQYF.

The V call is TRBV9, the J call TRBJ2-3; maybe TRBD1 (7 bases). Between the trimmed V and J ends, which lost 4 bases and 2 bases, there was a span of 38 bases. Germline CDR1 reads SGDLS; CDR2 reads YYNGEE. The CDR3 sequence is 23 residues long. The DNA of the CDR3 is TGTGCCAGCAGCTCCTCGGAGGGGGCCCCGGGGAGGCGGCAGCCCGAGCACACAGATACGCAGTATTTT. Its protein is CASSSSEGAPGRRQPEHTDTQYF.

This clone was counted a single time. V is TRBV6-1 and J is TRBJ1-1, with D maybe TRBD1 (6 bases). V shed 5 bases and J shed 2 bases, with 12 bases lying between them. Germline V lookup: CDR1 MNHNS, CDR2 SASEGT. The CDR3 runs 14 residues. CDR3 DNA: TGTGCCAGCAGTTTTACAGGGTCAAACACTGAAGCTTTCTTT. It is translated as CASSFTGSNTEAFF.

The chain links TRBV4-1 to TRBJ2-1; unclear D gene. The CDR3 consists of 14 residues. V lost 0 bases and J lost 9, with 12 bases in between. Per the germline V gene, CDR1 is MGHRA and CDR2 is YSYEKL. The CDR3 DNA follows: TGCGCCAGCAGCCAAGATCGGGTTTACGGTGAGCAGTTCTTC. As protein: CASSQDRVYGEQFF.

The chain couples TRBV7-9 to TRBJ2-3; D call uncertain. In germline, CDR1 is SEHNR, CDR2 FQNEAQ (reference sequence). This CDR3 spans 10 amino acids. The CDR3: CATHGDTQYF. In nucleotides, the CDR3 is TGTGCGACCCACGGGGATACGCAGTATTTT.